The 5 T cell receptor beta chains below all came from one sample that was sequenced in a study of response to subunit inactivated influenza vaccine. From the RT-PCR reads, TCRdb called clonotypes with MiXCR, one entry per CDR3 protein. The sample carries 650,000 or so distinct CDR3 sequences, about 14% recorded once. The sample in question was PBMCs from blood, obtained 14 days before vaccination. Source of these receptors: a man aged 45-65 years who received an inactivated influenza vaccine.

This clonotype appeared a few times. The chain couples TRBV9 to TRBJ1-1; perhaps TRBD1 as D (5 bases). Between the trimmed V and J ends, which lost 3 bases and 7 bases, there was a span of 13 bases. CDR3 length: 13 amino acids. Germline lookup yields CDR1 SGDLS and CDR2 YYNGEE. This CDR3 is CASSARGSGEAFF. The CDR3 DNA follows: TGTGCCAGCAGCGCGAGGGGATCGGGTGAAGCTTTCTTT.

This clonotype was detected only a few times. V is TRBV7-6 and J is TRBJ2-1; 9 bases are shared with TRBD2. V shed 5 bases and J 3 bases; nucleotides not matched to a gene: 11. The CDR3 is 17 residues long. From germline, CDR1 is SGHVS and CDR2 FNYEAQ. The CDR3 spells CASSPLQRLADYNEQFF. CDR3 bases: TGTGCCAGCAGCCCCCTTCAAAGACTAGCGGACTACAATGAGCAGTTCTTC. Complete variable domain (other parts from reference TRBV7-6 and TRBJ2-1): GAGVSQSPRYKVTKRGQDVALRCDPISGHVSLYWYRQALGQGPEFLTYFNYEAQQDKSGLPNDRFSAERPEGSISTLTIQRTEQRDSAMYRCASSPLQRLADYNEQFFGPGTRLTVL.

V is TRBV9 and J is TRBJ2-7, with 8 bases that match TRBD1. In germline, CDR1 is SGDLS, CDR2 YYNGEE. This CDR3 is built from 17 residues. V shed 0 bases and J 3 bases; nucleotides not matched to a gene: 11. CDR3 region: CASSVEGRTGSIYEQYF. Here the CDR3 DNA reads TGTGCCAGCAGCGTAGAAGGTCGGACAGGGAGTATCTACGAGCAGTACTTC.

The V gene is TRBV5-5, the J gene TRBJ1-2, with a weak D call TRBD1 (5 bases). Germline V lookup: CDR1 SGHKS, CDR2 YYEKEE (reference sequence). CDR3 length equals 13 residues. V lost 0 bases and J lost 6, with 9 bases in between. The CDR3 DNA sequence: TGTGCCAGCAGCTTGGTTTGGGGGGATGGCTACACCTTC. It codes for CASSLVWGDGYTF.

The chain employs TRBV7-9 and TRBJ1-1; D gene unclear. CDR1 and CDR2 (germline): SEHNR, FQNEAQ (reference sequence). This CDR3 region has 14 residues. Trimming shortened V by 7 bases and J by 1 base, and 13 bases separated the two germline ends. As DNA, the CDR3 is TGTGCCAGCATCCCCTCCGGCGGGAACACTGAAGCTTTCTTT. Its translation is CASIPSGGNTEAFF.